These 9 T cell receptor beta chains share one sample of origin, sequenced in a study of regulatory T cells in long-lasting Graves disease. Time point in this sample: newly diagnosed GD, antithyroid drugs for less than 3 months. Extracted RNA from PBMCs served as the source of the TCR library. Relying on iRepertoire HTBI primers and Arm-PCR of CDR3 regions, the team built TCR beta libraries. TCRdb reprocessed the multiplex PCR reads with MiXCR, giving one entry per CDR3 protein. The sample has 450,000 to 700,000 distinct CDR3 sequences; 13% are singletons. The sample was also linked to a second study, of T cells in Graves' hyperthyroidism and ophthalmopathy.

The sequences come from peripheral blood mononuclear cells (PBMCs), collected at new diagnosis, from a patient treated with antithyroid drugs. These receptor sequences come from a young man with Graves disease.

This clonotype has ten or more counts. The junction does not match germline at one end; this may be a read error. J is TRBJ2-1 and V is TRBV2; D perhaps matches TRBD2 (5 bases). The V gene's germline CDR1 is SNHLY and CDR2 FYNNEI. The CDR3 runs 15 residues. The CDR3 is CTSSESRGFYNEQFF. The CDR3, as DNA: TGTACCAGCAGTGAAAGTCGCGGGTTTTACAATGAGCAGTTCTTC.

At least ten counts were recorded for this clonotype. The chain employs TRBV20-1 and TRBJ2-3; D possibly corresponds to TRBD2 (5 bases). V lost 7 bases and J lost 4, with 15 bases in between. Per the germline V gene, CDR1 is DFQATT and CDR2 is SNEGSKA (reference sequence). There are 13 residues in the CDR3. For the CDR3, the DNA is TGCAGTGAGCTTGAGGGCCCCCCAGATACGCAGTATTTT. Translating gives CSELEGPPDTQYF.

The V call is TRBV3-1, the J call TRBJ2-3; TRBD2 matches at 9 bases. Per the germline V gene, CDR1 is LGHDT and CDR2 is YNNKEL (reference sequence). The CDR3 consists of 17 residues. V shed 0 bases and J 2 bases; nucleotides not matched to a gene: 6. The CDR3 here is CASSQDFSGRTTDTQYF. The CDR3 DNA reads as TGTGCCAGCAGCCAAGATTTCAGCGGGAGGACCACAGATACGCAGTATTTT.

The V call is TRBV19, the J call TRBJ1-4; TRBD1 might be the D (5 bases). Trimming pared 4 bases from V and 4 bases from J, leaving 13 bases between. Germline V CDR1 and CDR2: LNHDA, SQIVND (reference sequence). CDR3 length: 15 residues. CDR3 nucleotide sequence: TGTGCCAGTAGTAACCTGCAGGGTTATAATGAAAAACTGTTTTTT. Translated: CASSNLQGYNEKLFF. The complete variable domain, with remaining parts taken from reference TRBV19 and TRBJ1-4, reads DGGITQSPKYLFRKEGQNVTLSCEQNLNHDAMYWYRQDPGQGLRLIYYSQIVNDFQKGDIAEGYSVSREKKESFPLTVTSAQKNPTAFYLCASSNLQGYNEKLFFGSGTQLSVL.

Here the CDR3 DNA reads TGCAGCGTTGAAGATCCGGACAGGGTCGGCGGCTACACCTTC. The encoded protein is CSVEDPDRVGGYTF. This chain connects TRBV29-1 to TRBJ1-2, with 8 bases lining up with TRBD1. The CDR3 totals 14 residues. The V gene end was trimmed by 0 bases and the J gene end by 8 bases; junction bases not matched to a gene: 8. The V gene's germline CDR1 is SQVTM and CDR2 ANQGSEA.

There are many counts of this clonotype. The rearrangement links TRBV7-9 to TRBJ2-2; D gene uncertain. The CDR3 is 14 amino acids. In germline, CDR1 is SEHNR, CDR2 FQNEAQ (reference sequence). V lost 1 base, J lost 1 base, and 4 bases lay in between. CDR3 DNA sequence: TGTGCCAGCAGCTTAGATGGGAACACCGGGGAGCTGTTTTTT. Its protein is CASSLDGNTGELFF.

At least ten counts were recorded for this clonotype. The gene calls are TRBV20-1 and TRBJ2-7; no definite D call. CDR3 length: 11 residues. The ends were cut back, 6 bases at V and 1 base at J, with 7 bases in the middle. Germline CDR1 and CDR2: DFQATT and SNEGSKA (reference sequence). CDR3 in DNA: TGCAGTGCGCATTGGTCCTACGAGCAGTACTTC. It yields the protein CSAHWSYEQYF.

This clonotype was seen repeatedly, ten times or more. V and J are TRBV5-1 and TRBJ2-7; 8 bases map to TRBD1. The CDR3 runs to 12 residues. Germline values: CDR1 SGHRS, CDR2 YFSETQ. After removal of 4 bases from V and 5 bases from J, the junction contained 2 bases not matched to a gene. As DNA, the CDR3 is TGCGCCAGCAGCATGACAGGGGACGAGCAGTACTTC. Its protein product is CASSMTGDEQYF.

This clonotype was seen at least ten times. The J gene is TRBJ2-1, the V gene TRBV29-1; TRBD2 might be the D (6 bases). V lost 4 bases, J lost 6 bases, and 16 bases lay in between. The CDR3 is made up of 14 amino acids. The V gene's germline CDR1 is SQVTM and CDR2 ANQGSEA. In DNA, the CDR3 is TGCAGCGTTGGGTTCGGACTATCTCCCAATGAGCAGTTCTTC. It specifies CSVGFGLSPNEQFF.